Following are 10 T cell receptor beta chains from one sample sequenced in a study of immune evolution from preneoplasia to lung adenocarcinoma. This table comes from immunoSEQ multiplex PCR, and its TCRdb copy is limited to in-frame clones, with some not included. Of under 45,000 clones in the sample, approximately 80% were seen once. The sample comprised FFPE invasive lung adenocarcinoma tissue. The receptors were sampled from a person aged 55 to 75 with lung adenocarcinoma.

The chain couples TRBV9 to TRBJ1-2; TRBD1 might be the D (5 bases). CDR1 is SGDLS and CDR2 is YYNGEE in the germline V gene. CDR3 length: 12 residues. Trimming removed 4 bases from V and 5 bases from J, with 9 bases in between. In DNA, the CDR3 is TGTGCCAGCAGCCGGGACGGTTATGGCTACACCTTC. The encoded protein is CASSRDGYGYTF.

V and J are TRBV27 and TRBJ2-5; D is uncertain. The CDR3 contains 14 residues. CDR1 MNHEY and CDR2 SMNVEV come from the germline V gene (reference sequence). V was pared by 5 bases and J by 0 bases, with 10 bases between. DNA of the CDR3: TGTGCCAGCAGTCCATACCGGTACCAAGAGACCCAGTACTTC. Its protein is CASSPYRYQETQYF.

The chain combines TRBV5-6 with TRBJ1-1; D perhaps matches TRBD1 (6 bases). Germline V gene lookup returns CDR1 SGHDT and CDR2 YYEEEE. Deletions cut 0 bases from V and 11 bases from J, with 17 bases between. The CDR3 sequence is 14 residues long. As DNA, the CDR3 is TGTGCCAGCAGCTTGGGGGACACTCCAGGTGACGCTTTCTTT. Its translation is CASSLGDTPGDAFF.

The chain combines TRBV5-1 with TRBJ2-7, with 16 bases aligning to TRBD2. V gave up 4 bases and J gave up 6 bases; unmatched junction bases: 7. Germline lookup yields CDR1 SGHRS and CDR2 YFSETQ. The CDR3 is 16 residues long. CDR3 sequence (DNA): TGCGCCAGCAGCAGGGAGGGACTAGCGGGAGGGTTCGAGCAGTACTTC. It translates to CASSREGLAGGFEQYF.

CDR3 in DNA: TGTGCCAGCAGTTACTCGCGGGGGAACTACGAGCAGTACTTC. Protein sequence: CASSYSRGNYEQYF. The chain employs TRBV6-5 and TRBJ2-7, with 7 bases aligning to TRBD2. CDR3 length: 14 amino acids. V lost 0 bases and J lost 3; bases outside the gene matches: 2. CDR1 is MNHEY, CDR2 SVGAGI, per germline.

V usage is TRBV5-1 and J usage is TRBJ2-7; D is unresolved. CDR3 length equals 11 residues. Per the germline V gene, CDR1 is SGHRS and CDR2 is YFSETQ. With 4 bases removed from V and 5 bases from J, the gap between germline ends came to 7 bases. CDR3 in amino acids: CASSTVNEQYF. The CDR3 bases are TGCGCCAGCAGCACCGTCAACGAGCAGTACTTC.

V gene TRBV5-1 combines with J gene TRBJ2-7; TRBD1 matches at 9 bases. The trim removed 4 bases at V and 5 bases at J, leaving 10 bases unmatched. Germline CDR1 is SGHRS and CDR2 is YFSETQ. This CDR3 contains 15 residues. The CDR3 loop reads CASSAWDRERDEQYF. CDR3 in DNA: TGCGCCAGCAGCGCCTGGGACAGGGAGCGCGACGAGCAGTACTTC.

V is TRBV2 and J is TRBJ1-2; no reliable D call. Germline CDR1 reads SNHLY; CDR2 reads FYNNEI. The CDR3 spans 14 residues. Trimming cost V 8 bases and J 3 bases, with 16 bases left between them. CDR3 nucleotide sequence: TGTGCCAGCGGGCCACCTGAGCCCTACTATGGCTACACCTTC. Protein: CASGPPEPYYGYTF. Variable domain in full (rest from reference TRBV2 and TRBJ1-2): EPEVTQTPSHQVTQMGQEVILRCVPISNHLYFYWYRQILGQKVEFLVSFYNNEISEKSEIFDDQFSVERPDGSNFTLKIRSTKLEDSAMYFCASGPPEPYYGYTFGSGTRLTVV.

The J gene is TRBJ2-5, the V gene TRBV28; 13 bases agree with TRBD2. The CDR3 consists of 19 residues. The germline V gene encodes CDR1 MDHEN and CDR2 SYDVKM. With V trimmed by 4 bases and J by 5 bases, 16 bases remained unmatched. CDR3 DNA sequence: TGTGCCAGCAGTTCCCTGACTAGCGGGAGGAGATGGTTAAGGGAGACCCAGTACTTC. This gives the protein CASSSLTSGRRWLRETQYF.

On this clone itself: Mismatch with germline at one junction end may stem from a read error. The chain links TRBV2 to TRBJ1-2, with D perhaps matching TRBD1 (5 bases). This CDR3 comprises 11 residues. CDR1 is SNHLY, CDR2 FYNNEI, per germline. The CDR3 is CASTPRWDPEF. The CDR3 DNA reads TGTGCCAGCACCCCGAGGTGGGACCCTGAATTC.